Listed below are T cell receptor beta chains from one sample, sequenced in a study of cytomegalovirus exposure and HLA in healthy donors. The assay was immunoSEQ multiplex PCR, and TCRdb's table has in-frame clones only and misses some. Of around 220,000 clones in the sample, roughly 79% are singletons; the top ten hold around 2%. What was sequenced was PBMCs. The receptors shown here come from a man aged 18 to 30 in good health and CMV-seronegative. Each CDR3 is given with its conserved first and last residue. A D gene is named only where the DNA matches it firmly. Expanded clones get a size class; other rows say once, few or many, or leave the size out.

CDR3 protein	CDR3 DNA	J gene	clone size	CDR3 length	D gene	V gene
CASSLVAGGFYNEQFF	TGTGCCAGCAGCTTAGTTGCGGGGGGATTTTACAATGAGCAGTTCTTC	TRBJ2-1	-	16	TRBD2	TRBV11-2
CASSTSLGQYQETQYF	TGTGCCAGTAGTACCTCCTTGGGGCAGTACCAAGAGACCCAGTACTTC	TRBJ2-5	-	16	-	TRBV19
CASSQTGVSSGEQFF	TGTGCCAGCAGCCAGACAGGGGTGTCTTCTGGTGAGCAGTTCTTC	TRBJ2-1	-	15	TRBD1	TRBV7-9
CASRPADRETDTQYF	TGCGCCAGCAGACCTGCCGACAGGGAGACAGATACGCAGTATTTT	TRBJ2-3	-	15	TRBD1	TRBV5-1
CASSSGTGPEQFF	TGCGCCAGCAGCTCGGGGACAGGGCCTGAGCAGTTCTTC	TRBJ2-1	once	13	TRBD1	TRBV4-1
CASSYLGTLNEQFF	TGTGCCAGCAGCTACTTAGGGACTCTCAATGAGCAGTTCTTC	TRBJ2-1	-	14	-	TRBV7-2
CASSGGGAHDLGGTDTQYF	TGTGCCAGCAGCGGCGGGGGGGCGCATGACCTGGGGGGCACAGATACGCAGTATTTT	TRBJ2-3	-	19	TRBD2	TRBV7-6
CASSRDSSSYNEQFF	TGTGCCAGTAGTAGGGACTCCAGCTCCTACAATGAGCAGTTCTTC	TRBJ2-1	-	15	-	TRBV19
CAWSVQGGEKLFF	TGTGCCTGGAGTGTACAGGGAGGGGAAAAACTGTTTTTT	TRBJ1-4	-	13	-	TRBV30
CASSEKRGTGLWEKLFF	TGTGCCAGCAGTGAAAAGCGGGGTACAGGGCTGTGGGAAAAACTGTTTTTT	TRBJ1-4	-	17	-	TRBV2
CASSLDADSYNEQFF	TGTGCCAGCAGCTTAGATGCGGATTCCTACAATGAGCAGTTCTTC	TRBJ2-1	-	15	-	TRBV11-3
CASSLFDRSSTEAFF	TGCGCCAGCAGCCTTTTCGACAGATCGAGCACTGAAGCTTTCTTT	TRBJ1-1	-	15	-	TRBV4-3
CAWAGTASGEQYF	TGTGCCTGGGCCGGGACAGCGTCGGGCGAGCAGTACTTC	TRBJ2-7	-	13	TRBD1	TRBV30
CASSYAGAEQFF	TGTGCCAGCAGTTACGCGGGAGCTGAGCAGTTCTTC	TRBJ2-1	once	12	TRBD2	TRBV6-5
CASSLSLAGARGEQFF	TGCGCCAGCAGCTTGAGTCTAGCGGGAGCCCGCGGTGAGCAGTTCTTC	TRBJ2-1	-	16	TRBD2	TRBV5-1
CASHTEGQQETQYF	TGCGCCAGCCACACCGAGGGACAGCAAGAGACCCAGTACTTC	TRBJ2-5	-	14	TRBD1	TRBV5-1
CASSLAGEGNGELFF	TGTGCCAGCAGTTTAGCGGGAGAGGGGAACGGGGAGCTGTTTTTT	TRBJ2-2	-	15	TRBD2	TRBV28
CASSCVRDRTYSGANVLTF	TGCGCCAGCAGTTGCGTCCGGGACAGGACGTACTCTGGGGCCAACGTCCTGACTTTC	TRBJ2-6	-	19	TRBD1	TRBV10-1
CASSSGTTRDNEQFF	TGTGCCAGCAGCTCCGGGACTACCAGAGACAATGAGCAGTTCTTC	TRBJ2-1	-	15	TRBD2	TRBV11-3
CASSLGIAAGGSTDTQYF	TGTGCCAGCAGCTTAGGCATTGCGGCGGGAGGGTCCACAGATACGCAGTATTTT	TRBJ2-3	few	18	TRBD2	TRBV7-6
CASVPSNPGRHNEQFF	TGTGCCAGCGTCCCGAGTAACCCCGGGAGGCACAATGAGCAGTTCTTC	TRBJ2-1	few	16	TRBD2	TRBV7-2
CASSQDGLRGTSSPLHF	TGTGCCAGCAGCCAAGATGGTCTCCGGGGGACCTCTTCACCCCTCCACTTT	TRBJ1-6	-	17	-	TRBV4-2
CASSARTGGKETQYF	TGTGCCAGCAGTGCCAGGACAGGGGGCAAAGAGACCCAGTACTTC	TRBJ2-5	-	15	TRBD1	TRBV6-1
CASSLWSGSGEAFF	TGTGCCAGCAGTTTATGGTCGGGGTCCGGTGAAGCTTTCTTT	TRBJ1-1	-	14	-	TRBV28
CASSESQLQTAQETQYF	TGTGCCAGCAGTGAATCCCAACTCCAGACTGCCCAAGAGACCCAGTACTTC	TRBJ2-5	-	17	-	TRBV25-1
CASGPGQDDSYNSPLHF	TGTGCTAGTGGTCCGGGACAGGACGACTCCTATAATTCACCCCTCCACTTT	TRBJ1-6	-	17	TRBD1	TRBV12-5
CASSYSGQSLLEQYF	TGTGCCAGCAGTTACTCTGGCCAGTCTTTGCTCGAGCAGTACTTC	TRBJ2-7	-	15	-	TRBV6-5
CATERDRGYEQYF	TGTGCCACAGAACGGGACAGGGGATACGAGCAGTACTTC	TRBJ2-7	-	13	TRBD1	TRBV10-3
CASSQGAETGELFF	TGTGCCAGCAGCCAGGGGGCGGAAACCGGGGAGCTGTTTTTT	TRBJ2-2	once	14	TRBD1	TRBV9
CASLDRAIGNYGYTF	TGTGCCAGCTTAGACAGGGCGATCGGTAACTATGGCTACACCTTC	TRBJ1-2	-	15	TRBD1	TRBV6-6
CASSEGWGRPEAFF	TGTGCCAGCAGTGAAGGATGGGGGAGGCCTGAAGCTTTCTTT	TRBJ1-1	few	14	-	TRBV2
CSQDRGYEQYF	TGCAGTCAGGACAGGGGTTACGAGCAGTACTTC	TRBJ2-7	-	11	TRBD1	TRBV20-1
CASSLEQGGNSPLHF	TGTGCCAGCAGCTTAGAACAGGGGGGTAATTCACCCCTCCACTTT	TRBJ1-6	few	15	TRBD1	TRBV11-3
CASSLEGGIPTGELFF	TGTGCCAGCAGTTTAGAAGGCGGGATTCCTACCGGGGAGCTGTTTTTT	TRBJ2-2	-	16	-	TRBV27
CASSTGQGTSTDTQYF	TGTGCCAGCAGTACGGGACAGGGGACTAGCACAGATACGCAGTATTTT	TRBJ2-3	-	16	TRBD1	TRBV28
CASSLTSGSESEQFF	TGTGCCAGCAGCTTGACTAGCGGGAGTGAGAGTGAGCAGTTCTTC	TRBJ2-1	few	15	TRBD2	TRBV5-4
CASSSGLAVNEQFF	TGCGCCAGCAGCTCGGGACTAGCGGTAAATGAGCAGTTCTTC	TRBJ2-1	-	14	TRBD2	TRBV5-1
CASSELAGHEQYF	TGCGCCAGCAGTGAGCTGGCGGGCCACGAGCAGTACTTC	TRBJ2-7	-	13	-	TRBV10-1
CASSLLQGGDQPQHF	TGTGCCAGTAGCCTCTTACAGGGTGGGGATCAGCCCCAGCATTTT	TRBJ1-5	-	15	-	TRBV19
CASSHREGRYTEAFF	TGTGCCAGCAGCCACCGGGAGGGAAGGTACACTGAAGCTTTCTTT	TRBJ1-1	few	15	-	TRBV6-6
CASSTRQINNEQFF	TGTGCCAGTAGTACCCGACAGATAAACAATGAGCAGTTCTTC	TRBJ2-1	-	14	-	TRBV19
CASSQGGLQTNTEAFF	TGCGCCAGCAGCCAAGGTGGCTTACAGACGAACACTGAAGCTTTCTTT	TRBJ1-1	-	16	-	TRBV4-1
CASSRYSSGIEQYF	TGCGCCAGCAGCCGCTACTCTAGCGGGATCGAGCAGTACTTC	TRBJ2-7	-	14	TRBD2	TRBV5-1
CSVEDRPGGTAEKLFF	TGCAGCGTTGAAGATAGGCCCGGGGGTACTGCGGAAAAACTGTTTTTT	TRBJ1-4	-	16	-	TRBV29-1
CASSVWGTGGETQYF	TGTGCCAGCAGTGTATGGGGGACAGGGGGGGAGACCCAGTACTTC	TRBJ2-5	once	15	TRBD1	TRBV2
CASSLEGRRRSSYNSPLHF	TGTGCCAGCAGCTTAGAAGGCAGAAGGAGGAGCTCCTATAATTCACCCCTCCACTTT	TRBJ1-6	-	19	-	TRBV11-3
CASSPPVSDQNIQYF	TGTGCCAGCTCACCACCGGTTAGCGATCAAAACATTCAGTACTTC	TRBJ2-4	-	15	-	TRBV18
CASSLGTGALSSYEQYF	TGTGCCAGCAGCCTCGGGACAGGGGCCCTATCTTCCTACGAGCAGTACTTC	TRBJ2-7	-	17	TRBD1	TRBV5-6
CASSIALAGGVGHEQYF	TGTGCCAGTAGTATAGCGCTAGCGGGAGGAGTTGGCCACGAGCAGTACTTC	TRBJ2-7	-	17	TRBD2	TRBV19
CASSSPAHAGGRHNEQFF	TGTGCCAGCAGCTCCCCCGCCCACGCGGGGGGGCGGCACAATGAGCAGTTCTTC	TRBJ2-1	-	18	TRBD2	TRBV7-3
CSVLANNEQFF	TGCAGCGTTCTGGCCAACAATGAGCAGTTCTTC	TRBJ2-1	once	11	-	TRBV29-1
CASSLGGDTGELFF	TGTGCCAGTAGTCTTGGGGGGGACACCGGGGAGCTGTTTTTT	TRBJ2-2	-	14	TRBD2	TRBV19
CASSLGGTGPGQQPQHF	TGTGCCAGCAGCTTGGGCGGGACAGGGCCGGGACAGCAGCCCCAGCATTTT	TRBJ1-5	-	17	TRBD1	TRBV5-6
CASSLWGAETQYF	TGTGCCAGCAGCCTCTGGGGAGCCGAGACCCAGTACTTC	TRBJ2-5	-	13	-	TRBV5-4
CASSVEGAVRTDTQYF	TGTGCCAGCAGCGTAGAGGGGGCGGTGAGGACAGATACGCAGTATTTT	TRBJ2-3	-	16	TRBD1	TRBV9
CASSLVGLALGEQFF	TGTGCCAGCAGCTTGGTGGGACTAGCGCTTGGAGAGCAGTTCTTC	TRBJ2-1	-	15	TRBD2	TRBV7-2